The 18 T cell receptor beta chains below were found in one sample sequenced in a study of CXCR3-negative and CXCR3-positive naive CD8 T cells. UMI-labeled TRB cDNA libraries were prepared by 5' RACE. One entry per CDR3 protein, without DNA, is what TCRdb gives after re-calling the 5' RACE reads. This listing includes under 85,000 distinct CDR3 sequences. The sequencing sample was made of naive CXCR3- CD8+ T cells from blood. The subset is: CD45RO-CCR7+CD27+CD95- naive CD8+ T cells lacking CXCR3 (TNR3-). These receptor sequences come from a human donor in good health. Some clones in this sample may be carry-over from other donors' samples.

The chain carries TRBV6-5 and TRBJ2-7; TCRdb lists TRBD1, though no DNA is available to test this call. This CDR3 has 16 residues. In germline, CDR1 is MNHEY, CDR2 SVGAGI. CDR3 in amino acids: CASSYSRWGSGYEQYF.

V usage is TRBV5-1 and J usage is TRBJ2-5; TCRdb lists TRBD1, though no DNA is available to test this call. The CDR3 consists of 15 residues. Germline CDR1 and CDR2: SGHRS and YFSETQ. Here the CDR3 reads CASNEEGRGPETQYF. Together with reference TRBV5-1 and TRBJ2-5, the CDR3 gives the full variable domain: KAGVTQTPRYLIKTRGQQVTLSCSPISGHRSVSWYQQTPGQGLQFLFEYFSETQRNKGNFPGRFSGRQFSNSRSEMNVSTLELGDSALYLCASNEEGRGPETQYFGPGTRLLVL.

The V gene is TRBV24-1, the J gene TRBJ2-7; lacking DNA, the TRBD1 call made by TCRdb goes unchecked. CDR3 size: 12 residues. CDR1 is KGHDR, CDR2 SFDVKD, per germline. The CDR3 spells CATSPGSYEQYF.

V and J are TRBV28 and TRBJ2-1. The length of the CDR3 is 14 residues. CDR1 and CDR2 from the germline V gene are MDHEN and SYDVKM. The CDR3: CASSLYPVQDEQFF. Drawing the rest from reference TRBV28 and TRBJ2-1, the complete variable domain is DVKVTQSSRYLVKRTGEKVFLECVQDMDHENMFWYRQDPGLGLRLIYFSYDVKMKEKGDIPEGYSVSREKKERFSLILESASTNQTSMYLCASSLYPVQDEQFFGPGTRLTVL.

The chain employs TRBV5-1 and TRBJ2-2. The CDR3 runs 14 residues. Germline CDR1 reads SGHRS; CDR2 reads YFSETQ. The CDR3: CASSLGSNTGELFF.

The chain employs TRBV29-1 and TRBJ2-7; TCRdb selects TRBD1, and the lack of DNA leaves this call unchecked. Germline values: CDR1 SQVTM, CDR2 ANQGSEA. The CDR3 is made up of 13 amino acids. CDR3 residues: CSVEEGSGVEQYF.

CDR3 loop: CASSTDRLGDTGELFF. The chain links TRBV28 to TRBJ2-2; the D call from TCRdb, TRBD1, cannot be confirmed without DNA. The germline V gene encodes CDR1 MDHEN and CDR2 SYDVKM. There are 16 residues in the CDR3.

This chain connects TRBV29-1 to TRBJ2-1; as DNA is missing, the TRBD2 call by TCRdb cannot be tested. Per the germline V gene, CDR1 is SQVTM and CDR2 is ANQGSEA. CDR3 length: 16 amino acids. The CDR3 spells CSVAGHSGRYYNEQFF.

The chain combines TRBV5-1 with TRBJ2-7. Germline CDR1 and CDR2: SGHRS and YFSETQ. This CDR3 has 13 residues. The CDR3 spells CASSYDVSYEQYF.

The genes are TRBV4-1 and TRBJ2-3; no DNA is available, so the TRBD2 call from TCRdb remains unchecked. Germline V gene data show CDR1 as MGHRA and CDR2 as YSYEKL. CDR3 size: 17 residues. The CDR3 sequence: CASSHDPSGRISDTQYF.

V usage is TRBV6-1 and J usage is TRBJ1-1; TCRdb's D call of TRBD1 is untestable without DNA. The CDR3 consists of 20 residues. Per germline, CDR1 MNHNS and CDR2 SASEGT. CDR3 sequence reads: CASSEALLWQGTIMNTEAFF.

The J gene is TRBJ2-1, the V gene TRBV28; TCRdb's assignment of TRBD1 cannot be checked, as there is no DNA. There are 16 residues in the CDR3. CDR1 MDHEN and CDR2 SYDVKM come from the germline V gene. The CDR3 spells CASSLFQGNYFHEQFF. Full variable domain (rest looked up from reference TRBV28 and TRBJ2-1): DVKVTQSSRYLVKRTGEKVFLECVQDMDHENMFWYRQDPGLGLRLIYFSYDVKMKEKGDIPEGYSVSREKKERFSLILESASTNQTSMYLCASSLFQGNYFHEQFFGPGTRLTVL.

CDR3 sequence reads: CASSPDSEPMEFF. The chain carries TRBV5-1 and TRBJ2-1; no DNA is available, so the TRBD1 call from TCRdb remains unchecked. The CDR3 has 13 amino acids. CDR1 is SGHRS, CDR2 YFSETQ, per germline.

The V and J genes are TRBV28 and TRBJ1-2; TCRdb lists TRBD1, though no DNA is available to test this call. The germline V gene encodes CDR1 MDHEN and CDR2 SYDVKM. The CDR3 runs 15 residues. Here the CDR3 reads CASSLFEGGNYGYTF.

The CDR3 protein is CASSPRDLGLGGFTGELFF. The V gene is TRBV4-1, the J gene TRBJ2-2; TCRdb designates TRBD1, a call that cannot be tested without DNA. In germline, CDR1 is MGHRA, CDR2 YSYEKL. The CDR3 is 19 amino acids.

This chain uses TRBV20-1 with TRBJ2-5; the D call from TCRdb, TRBD2, cannot be confirmed without DNA. The germline V gene has CDR1 DFQATT and CDR2 SNEGSKA (reference sequence). This CDR3 has 16 amino acids. CDR3 amino acids: CSARGPPGGPSETQYF.

This chain connects TRBV5-5 to TRBJ1-1. Germline V gene lookup returns CDR1 SGHKS and CDR2 YYEKEE (reference sequence). This CDR3 is built from 14 residues. CDR3 in amino acids: CASSLKAFDTEAFF.

The chain combines TRBV28 with TRBJ2-2. CDR3 length: 15 residues. The germline CDR1 and CDR2 sequences are MDHEN and SYDVKM. The CDR3: CASSLGGPNTGELFF.